This TCR beta chain derives from a study of radiation and T cells in renal cell carcinoma. Trimming cost V 4 bases and J 12 bases, with 15 bases left between them. CDR1 SGHTA and CDR2 FQGNSA come from the germline V gene. The CDR3 contains 13 residues. Measured with immunoSEQ multiplex PCR; TCRdb has only the in-frame clones, and not every one. This sample has 130,000 or so clones, with around four fifths found just once. Described time point: baseline pretreatment blood. Treatment indicated: 15 Gy SBRT to primary tumor, nephrectomy 4 weeks later. In this sample, this clone turned up once. This clonotype originated in a woman aged 50 to 65 with renal cell carcinoma. The genes are TRBV7-2 and TRBJ1-4; possible D gene TRBD1, 5 bases. The starting material was blood, obtained from a patient whose treatment included radiotherapy and nephrectomy. The CDR3: CASSSIPGGELFF. CDR3 coding DNA: TGTGCCAGCAGCTCGATTCCGGGAGGGGAACTGTTTTTT.